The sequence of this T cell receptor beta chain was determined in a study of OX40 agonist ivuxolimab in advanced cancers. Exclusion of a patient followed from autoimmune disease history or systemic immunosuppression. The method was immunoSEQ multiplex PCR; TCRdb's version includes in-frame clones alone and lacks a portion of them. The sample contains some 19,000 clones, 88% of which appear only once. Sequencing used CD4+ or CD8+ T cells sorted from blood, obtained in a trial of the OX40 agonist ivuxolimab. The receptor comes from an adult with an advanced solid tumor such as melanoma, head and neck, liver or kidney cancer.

In DNA form, the CDR3 reads TGCGCCAGCAGCTTGAGGGGTAAGGACACTGAAGCTTTCTTT. Encoded protein: CASSLRGKDTEAFF. The rearrangement joins TRBV5-1 to TRBJ1-1, with a possible D match to TRBD1 (5 bases). The CDR3 is 14 residues long. The germline V and J ends were trimmed by 1 base and 3 bases, with 10 bases remaining between them. Germline V gene data show CDR1 as SGHRS and CDR2 as YFSETQ.